This TCR beta chain was identified during a study of blood T cells in healthy people across ages. At the level of the study: About one barcoded beta molecule per two T cells was captured by template switching.

With 7 bases clipped from V and 8 bases from J, the junction kept 10 bases outside the gene matches. Germline CDR1 and CDR2: SGHRS and YFSETQ. The CDR3 loop spans 14 amino acids. Then a second PCR, running roughly 7 to 11 cycles, was carried out with a sample-barcoded 5' primer and a J-beta primer mix. TCRdb called the 5' RACE reads again in MiXCR, with one record for every CDR3 protein. This table has 650,000 to 800,000 distinct CDR3 sequences, about 50% appearing once. There were at least 5.5 micrograms of total RNA extracted from every sample. This clonotype has just a few counts. Material for sequencing was blood. The sequence was obtained from a woman aged 80 or over in good health. The V call is TRBV5-1, the J call TRBJ2-1; 9 bases map to TRBD1. The CDR3 loop is CASDPGQGIDEQFF. CDR3 nucleotide sequence: TGCGCCAGCGACCCGGGACAGGGTATCGATGAGCAGTTCTTC.